This is a list of T cell receptor beta chains from one sample in a study of T cells in Graves' hyperthyroidism and ophthalmopathy. TCRdb re-called the multiplex PCR reads with MiXCR, one entry per CDR3 protein. This table holds about 360,000 distinct CDR3 sequences, about 13% found once. What was sequenced was blood. The receptors here all came from a woman younger than 35 with Graves' hyperthyroidism. Each CDR3 is given with its conserved first and last residue. The D gene is left open where the match is weak. Only some rows state a clone size, as once, few, many or a class for expanded clones.

clone size: many
J gene: TRBJ2-5
D gene: NA
CDR3 length: 15
V gene: TRBV4-1
CDR3 DNA: TGCGCCAGCAGCTTAATGGACGGATACCCAGAGACCCAGTACTTC
CDR3 protein: CASSLMDGYPETQYF

clone size: few
J gene: TRBJ2-2
D gene: NA
CDR3 length: 16
V gene: TRBV7-7
CDR3 DNA: TGTGCTAGCAGCTTAGGAGGTCGCAGAAACACCGGGGAGCTGTTTTTT
CDR3 protein: CASSLGGRRNTGELFF

clone size: many
J gene: TRBJ2-2
D gene: NA
CDR3 length: 12
V gene: TRBV2
CDR3 DNA: TGTGCCAGCAGATCGAACACCGGGGAGCTGTTTTTT
CDR3 protein: CASRSNTGELFF

clone size: many
J gene: TRBJ2-1
D gene: TRBD2
CDR3 length: 14
V gene: TRBV20-1
CDR3 DNA: TGCAGTGCTAGTATACAGCGGGGTAGGAATGAGCAGTTCTTC
CDR3 protein: CSASIQRGRNEQFF

clone size: NA
J gene: TRBJ2-7
D gene: TRBD1
CDR3 length: 15
V gene: TRBV11-2
CDR3 DNA: TGTGCCAGCAGCGCTCTGACAGGGGGCCCCTGCGAGCAGTACTTC
CDR3 protein: CASSALTGGPCEQYF

clone size: NA
J gene: TRBJ2-5
D gene: NA
CDR3 length: 16
V gene: TRBV5-1
CDR3 DNA: TGCGCCAGCAGCTTGGTCTCGGGGGAATTACAAGAGACCCAGTACTTC
CDR3 protein: CASSLVSGELQETQYF

clone size: NA
J gene: TRBJ1-1
D gene: TRBD1
CDR3 length: 15
V gene: TRBV5-1
CDR3 DNA: TGCGCCAGCAGCCCTCAGACAGGGGTGAACACTGAAGCTTTCTTT
CDR3 protein: CASSPQTGVNTEAFF

clone size: many
J gene: TRBJ2-1
D gene: NA
CDR3 length: 13
V gene: TRBV7-7
CDR3 DNA: TGTGCTAGCAGCCGGGACACTCAAAAAGAGCAGTTCTTC
CDR3 protein: CASSRDTQKEQFF

clone size: many
J gene: TRBJ1-2
D gene: NA
CDR3 length: 12
V gene: TRBV11-2
CDR3 DNA: TGTGCCAGCAGCTCAGGAGGCTATGGCTACACCTTC
CDR3 protein: CASSSGGYGYTF

clone size: many
J gene: TRBJ1-2
D gene: NA
CDR3 length: 17
V gene: TRBV3-1
CDR3 DNA: TGTGCCAGCAGCCCAGCCGGCCGATCGGGCTTAGGACTTGGCTACACCTTC
CDR3 protein: CASSPAGRSGLGLGYTF

clone size: NA
J gene: TRBJ2-7
D gene: TRBD2
CDR3 length: 14
V gene: TRBV6-9
CDR3 DNA: TGTGCCAGCAGTTTAGCGGGAGGGTTCTACGAGCAGTACTTC
CDR3 protein: CASSLAGGFYEQYF